These T cell receptor beta chains were read from a single sample in a study of shared clonotypes between healthy human individuals. Assay: immunoSEQ multiplex PCR; the TCRdb copy retains only in-frame clones and omits some. The sample records a few million clones, around 95% being singletons. What was sequenced was naive CD4+ T cells sorted from blood. The origin of the receptors is a man aged 18 to 30 in good health. Both conserved end residues are part of each CDR3. D genes are given only for firm matches. The listing skips clone size in some rows; elsewhere it reads once, few, many or a size class.

CASSSLAENDNEQFF TGTGCCAGCAGCTCTCTAGCGGAGAACGACAATGAGCAGTTCTTC TRBV5-4 TRBD2 TRBJ2-1 .
CASSSNRGRYNYGYTF TGTGCCAGCAGTTCCAACAGGGGACGGTATAACTATGGCTACACCTTC TRBV27 TRBD1 TRBJ1-2 .
CASRREGETNEKLFF TGTGCCAGCCGACGTGAAGGGGAAACTAATGAAAAACTGTTTTTT TRBV19 . TRBJ1-4 once
CASSFFLAGALQETQYF TGCGCCAGCAGCTTTTTCCTAGCGGGAGCCCTACAAGAGACCCAGTACTTC TRBV5-1 TRBD2 TRBJ2-5 .
CASSFAWRKDTQYF TGTGCCAGCAGCTTCGCATGGAGGAAAGATACGCAGTATTTT TRBV5-4 . TRBJ2-3 .
CASSQSGKGYGYTF TGCGCCAGCAGCCAATCAGGGAAAGGCTATGGCTACACCTTC TRBV4-3 . TRBJ1-2 .
CASSLYGARTGELFF TGTGCCAGCAGCTTATACGGCGCCCGCACCGGGGAGCTGTTTTTT TRBV7-3 . TRBJ2-2 .
CASKTVSNSPLHF TGCGCCAGCAAGACTGTGAGTAATTCACCCCTCCACTTT TRBV5-1 . TRBJ1-6 .
CASSWETGGRGYTF TGTGCCAGCAGCTGGGAGACAGGGGGACGTGGCTACACCTTC TRBV5-4 TRBD1 TRBJ1-2 .
CASSVPGTGNGYTF TGTGCCAGCAGCGTGCCCGGGACAGGGAATGGCTACACCTTC TRBV6-5 TRBD1 TRBJ1-2 .
CATSRLVYTAGAYEQYF TGTGCCACCAGCAGATTGGTGTATACAGCGGGAGCCTACGAGCAGTACTTC TRBV15 TRBD2 TRBJ2-7 .
CASRRGGATEAFF TGCGCCAGCAGAAGGGGAGGGGCCACTGAAGCTTTCTTT TRBV5-1 . TRBJ1-1 .
CASSLASGTVSSYEQYF TGCGCCAGCAGCTTGGCCTCGGGGACAGTCTCCTCCTACGAGCAGTACTTC TRBV5-1 TRBD1 TRBJ2-7 .
CASSRENTEAFF TGTGCCAGCAGCCGGGAGAACACTGAAGCTTTCTTT TRBV2 . TRBJ1-1 .
CASSRDFPGANVLTF TGTGCCAGCTCTCGCGACTTCCCTGGGGCCAACGTCCTGACTTTC TRBV9 . TRBJ2-6 .
CASSQTGNTEAFF TGTGCCAGCAGCCAGACAGGTAACACTGAAGCTTTCTTT TRBV6-4 . TRBJ1-1 .
CASSLGSQQGSAGELFF TGCGCCAGCAGCTTGGGGTCGCAACAGGGATCGGCCGGGGAGCTGTTTTTT TRBV5-1 . TRBJ2-2 .
CAHLWDEQYF TGTGCCCATCTCTGGGACGAGCAGTACTTC TRBV2 . TRBJ2-7 .
CASSVRQGSNEKLFF TGTGCCAGCAGTGTCCGACAGGGATCTAATGAAAAACTGTTTTTT TRBV6-1 TRBD1 TRBJ1-4 .
CASSGPVGAATGELFF TGTGCCAGCAGCGGACCGGTGGGGGCCGCCACCGGGGAGCTGTTTTTT TRBV9 . TRBJ2-2 .
CASGPDRNSKTGPLHF TGTGCCAGCGGGCCGGACCGGAACTCCAAAACAGGCCCCCTCCACTTT TRBV19 . TRBJ1-6 .
CASSFLRLALGGNNEQFF TGCGCCAGCAGCTTCTTACGCCTAGCACTCGGGGGCAACAATGAGCAGTTCTTC TRBV5-1 . TRBJ2-1 .
CASSPLAGASTDTQYF TGCGCCAGCAGCCCCCTAGCGGGAGCCAGCACAGATACGCAGTATTTT TRBV5-1 TRBD2 TRBJ2-3 .
CASSYRGGETQYF TGTGCCAGCAGTTACAGAGGCGGGGAGACCCAGTACTTC TRBV6-6 . TRBJ2-5 .
CASSPLTTLNTGELFF TGTGCCAGCTCACCACTCACCACCCTGAACACCGGGGAGCTGTTTTTT TRBV18 . TRBJ2-2 .
CTSSQDHRDRVYEQYF TGCACCAGCAGCCAAGATCACCGGGACAGGGTCTACGAGCAGTACTTC TRBV1 . TRBJ2-7 .
CASSEWGGRNTIYF TGTGCCAGCAGTGAATGGGGGGGAAGAAACACCATATATTTT TRBV2 . TRBJ1-3 .
CASMTDEGSYNSPLHF TGTGCCAGCATGACAGATGAAGGCTCCTATAATTCACCCCTCCACTTT TRBV2 . TRBJ1-6 .
CASSLGRGANTGELFF TGTGCCAGCAGCTTGGGTCGGGGCGCGAACACCGGGGAGCTGTTTTTT TRBV5-5 . TRBJ2-2 .